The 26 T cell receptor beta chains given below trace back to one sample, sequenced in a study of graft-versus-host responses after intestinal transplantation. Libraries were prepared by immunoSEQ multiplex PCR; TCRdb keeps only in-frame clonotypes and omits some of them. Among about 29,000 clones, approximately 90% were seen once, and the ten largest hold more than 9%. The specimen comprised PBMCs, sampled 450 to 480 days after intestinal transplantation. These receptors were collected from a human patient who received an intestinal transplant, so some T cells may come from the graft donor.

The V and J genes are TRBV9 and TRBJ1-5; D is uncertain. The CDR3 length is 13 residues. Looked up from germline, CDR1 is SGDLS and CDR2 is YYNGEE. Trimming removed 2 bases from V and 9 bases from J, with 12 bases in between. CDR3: CASSVEGLGPQHF. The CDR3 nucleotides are TGTGCCAGCAGCGTGGAAGGGCTAGGGCCCCAGCATTTT.

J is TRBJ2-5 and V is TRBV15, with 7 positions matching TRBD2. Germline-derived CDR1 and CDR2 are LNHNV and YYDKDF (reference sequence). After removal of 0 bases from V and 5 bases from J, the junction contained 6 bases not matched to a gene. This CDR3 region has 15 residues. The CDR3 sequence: CATSRDRLASETQYF. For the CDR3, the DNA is TGTGCCACCAGCAGAGATCGACTAGCTAGCGAGACCCAGTACTTC.

CDR3 amino acids: CASSPSAGSGRSGELFF. CDR3 DNA: TGTGCCAGCAGTCCTAGTGCGGGTAGCGGGAGAAGCGGGGAGCTGTTTTTT. V usage is TRBV27 and J usage is TRBJ2-2; 9 bases are a match to TRBD2. The CDR3 runs 17 residues. Trimming removed 5 bases from V and 7 bases from J; junction bases left unmatched: 14. Looked up from germline, CDR1 is MNHEY and CDR2 is SMNVEV (reference sequence).

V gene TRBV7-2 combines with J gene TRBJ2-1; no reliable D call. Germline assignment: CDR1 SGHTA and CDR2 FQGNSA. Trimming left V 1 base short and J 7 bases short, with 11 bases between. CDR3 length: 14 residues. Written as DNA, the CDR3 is TGTGCCAGCAGCTTAGGGATGGTGGAGAATGAGCAGTTCTTC. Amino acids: CASSLGMVENEQFF. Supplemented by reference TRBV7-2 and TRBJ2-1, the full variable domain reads GAGVSQSPSNKVTEKGKDVELRCDPISGHTALYWYRQSLGQGLEFLIYFQGNSAPDKSGLPSDRFSAERTGGSVSTLTIQRTQQEDSAVYLCASSLGMVENEQFFGPGTRLTVL.

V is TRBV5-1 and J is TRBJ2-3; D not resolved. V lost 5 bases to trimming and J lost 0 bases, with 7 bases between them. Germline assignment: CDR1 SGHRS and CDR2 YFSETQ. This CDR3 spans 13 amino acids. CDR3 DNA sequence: TGCGCCAGCAGAACAGCTAGCACAGATACGCAGTATTTT. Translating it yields CASRTASTDTQYF.

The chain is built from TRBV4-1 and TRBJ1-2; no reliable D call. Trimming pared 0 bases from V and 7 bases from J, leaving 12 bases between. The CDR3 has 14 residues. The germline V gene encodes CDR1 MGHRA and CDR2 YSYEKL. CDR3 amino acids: CASSQEGRRGGYTF. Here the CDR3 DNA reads TGCGCCAGCAGCCAAGAGGGCCGGAGAGGTGGCTACACCTTC.

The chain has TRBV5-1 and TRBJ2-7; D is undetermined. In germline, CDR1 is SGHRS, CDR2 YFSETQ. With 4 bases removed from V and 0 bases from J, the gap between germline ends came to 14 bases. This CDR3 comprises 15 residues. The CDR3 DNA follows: TGCGCCAGCAGCCCGGACGGTGTGAGCTCCTACGAGCAGTACTTC. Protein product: CASSPDGVSSYEQYF.

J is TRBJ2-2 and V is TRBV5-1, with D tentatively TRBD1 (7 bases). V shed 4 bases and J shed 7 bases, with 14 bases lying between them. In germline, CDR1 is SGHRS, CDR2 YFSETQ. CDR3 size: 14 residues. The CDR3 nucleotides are TGCGCCAGCAGCCTCCAGGGGGGCGTCGGGGAGCTGTTTTTT. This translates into CASSLQGGVGELFF.

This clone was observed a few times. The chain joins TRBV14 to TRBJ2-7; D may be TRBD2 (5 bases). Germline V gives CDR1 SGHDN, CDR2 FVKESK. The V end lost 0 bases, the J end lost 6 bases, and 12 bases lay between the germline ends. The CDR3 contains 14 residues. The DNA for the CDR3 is TGTGCCAGCAGCCAAGAGAGGGCCTGTGTCGAGCAGTACTTC. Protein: CASSQERACVEQYF.

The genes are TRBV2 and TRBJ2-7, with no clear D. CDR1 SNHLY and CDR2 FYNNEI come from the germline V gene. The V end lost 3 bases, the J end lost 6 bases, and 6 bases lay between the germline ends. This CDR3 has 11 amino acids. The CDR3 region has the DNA TGTGCCAGCAGTGAGGGCGGCGAGCAGTACTTC. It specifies CASSEGGEQYF.

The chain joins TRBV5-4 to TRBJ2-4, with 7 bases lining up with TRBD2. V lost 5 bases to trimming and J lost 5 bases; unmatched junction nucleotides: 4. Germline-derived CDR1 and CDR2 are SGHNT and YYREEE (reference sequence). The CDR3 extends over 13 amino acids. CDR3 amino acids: CASSGLGENIQYF. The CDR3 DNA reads TGTGCCAGCAGTGGACTAGGCGAAAACATTCAGTACTTC.

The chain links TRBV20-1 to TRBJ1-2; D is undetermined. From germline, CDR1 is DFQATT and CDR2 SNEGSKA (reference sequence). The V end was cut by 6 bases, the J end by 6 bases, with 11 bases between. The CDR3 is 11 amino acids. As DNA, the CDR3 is TGCAGTGCCGCATTGGAGGATGGCTACACCTTC. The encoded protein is CSAALEDGYTF.

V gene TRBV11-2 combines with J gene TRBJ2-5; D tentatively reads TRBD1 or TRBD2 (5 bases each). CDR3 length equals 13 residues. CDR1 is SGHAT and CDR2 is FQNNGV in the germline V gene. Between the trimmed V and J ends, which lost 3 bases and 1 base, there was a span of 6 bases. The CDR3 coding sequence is TGTGCCAGCAGCTTCGGGGCCCAAGAGACCCAGTACTTC. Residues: CASSFGAQETQYF.

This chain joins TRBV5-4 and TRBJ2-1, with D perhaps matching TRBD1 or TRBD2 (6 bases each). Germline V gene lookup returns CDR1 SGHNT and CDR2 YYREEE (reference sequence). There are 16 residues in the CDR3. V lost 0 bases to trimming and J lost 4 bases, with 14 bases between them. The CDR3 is CASSLAAGHPYNEQFF. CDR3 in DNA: TGTGCCAGCAGCTTGGCCGCGGGACACCCTTACAATGAGCAGTTCTTC.

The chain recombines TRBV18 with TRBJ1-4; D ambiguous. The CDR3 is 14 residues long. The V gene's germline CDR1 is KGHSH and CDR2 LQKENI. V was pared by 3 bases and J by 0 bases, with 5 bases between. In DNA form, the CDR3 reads TGTGCCAGCTCACCCCAGTCAACTAATGAAAAACTGTTTTTT. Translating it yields CASSPQSTNEKLFF.

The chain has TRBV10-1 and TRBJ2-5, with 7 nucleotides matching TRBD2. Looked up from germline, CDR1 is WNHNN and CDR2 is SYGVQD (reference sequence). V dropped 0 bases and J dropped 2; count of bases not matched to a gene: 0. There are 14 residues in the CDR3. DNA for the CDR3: TGCGCCAGCAGTGAGTCTAGCGGGCAAGAGACCCAGTACTTC. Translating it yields CASSESSGQETQYF.

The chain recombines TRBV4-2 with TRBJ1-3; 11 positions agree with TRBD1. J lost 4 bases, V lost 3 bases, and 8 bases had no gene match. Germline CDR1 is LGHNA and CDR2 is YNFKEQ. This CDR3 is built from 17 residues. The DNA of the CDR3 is TGTGCCAGCAGCCAGGAGGGACAGGGGGTAAACGGAAACACCATATATTTT. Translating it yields CASSQEGQGVNGNTIYF.

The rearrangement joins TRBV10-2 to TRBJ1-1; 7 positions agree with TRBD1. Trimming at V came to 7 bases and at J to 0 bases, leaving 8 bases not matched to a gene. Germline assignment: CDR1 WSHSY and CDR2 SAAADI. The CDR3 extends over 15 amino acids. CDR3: CASTLRGQMNTEAFF. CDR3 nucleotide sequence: TGCGCCAGCACCCTCCGGGGACAGATGAACACTGAAGCTTTCTTT.

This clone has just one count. The CDR3 coding sequence is TGCGCCAGCAGCCAAGATCAAGGGACTCCCTACAATGAGCAGTTCTTC. Translating it yields CASSQDQGTPYNEQFF. The chain has TRBV4-3 and TRBJ2-1, with D maybe TRBD2 (6 bases). Trimming left V 0 bases short and J 2 bases short, with 11 bases between. The CDR3 length is 16 residues. The V gene's germline CDR1 is LGHNA and CDR2 YSLEER.

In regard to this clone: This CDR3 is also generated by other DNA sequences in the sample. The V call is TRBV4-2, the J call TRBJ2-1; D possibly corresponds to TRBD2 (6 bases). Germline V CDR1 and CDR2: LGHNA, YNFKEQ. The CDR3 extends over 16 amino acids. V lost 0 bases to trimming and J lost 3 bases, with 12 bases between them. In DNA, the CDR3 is TGTGCCAGCAGCCAAGAAAAAGGAGGGGACTACAATGAGCAGTTCTTC. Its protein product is CASSQEKGGDYNEQFF.

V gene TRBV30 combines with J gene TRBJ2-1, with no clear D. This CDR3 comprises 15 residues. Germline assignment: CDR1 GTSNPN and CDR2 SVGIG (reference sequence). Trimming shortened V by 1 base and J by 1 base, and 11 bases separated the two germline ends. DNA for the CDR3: TGTGCCTGGAGTGAAATTTGGGCTTCCTACAATGAGCAGTTCTTC. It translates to CAWSEIWASYNEQFF.

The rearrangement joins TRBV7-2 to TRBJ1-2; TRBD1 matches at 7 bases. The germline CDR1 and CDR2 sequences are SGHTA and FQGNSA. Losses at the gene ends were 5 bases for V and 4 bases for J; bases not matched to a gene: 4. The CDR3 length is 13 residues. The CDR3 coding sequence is TGTGCCAGCAGCGCCAACAGGGGCTATGGCTACACCTTC. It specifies CASSANRGYGYTF.

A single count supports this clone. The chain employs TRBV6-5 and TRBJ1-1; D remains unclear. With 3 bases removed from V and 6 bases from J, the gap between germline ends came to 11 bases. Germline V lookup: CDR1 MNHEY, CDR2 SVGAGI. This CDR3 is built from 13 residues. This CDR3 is CASSYLRESEAFF. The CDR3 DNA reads TGTGCCAGCAGTTATTTGAGGGAGTCTGAAGCTTTCTTT.

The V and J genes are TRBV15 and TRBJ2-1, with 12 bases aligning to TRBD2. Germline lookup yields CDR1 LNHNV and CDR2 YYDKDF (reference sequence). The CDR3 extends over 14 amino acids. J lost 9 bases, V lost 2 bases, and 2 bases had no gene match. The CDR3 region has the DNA TGTGCCACCAGCAGACTAGCGGGGGGGCGTGAGCAGTTCTTC. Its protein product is CATSRLAGGREQFF. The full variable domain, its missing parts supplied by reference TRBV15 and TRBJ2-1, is DAMVIQNPRYQVTQFGKPVTLSCSQTLNHNVMYWYQQKSSQAPKLLFHYYDKDFNNEADTPDNFQSRRPNTSFCFLDIRSPGLGDTAMYLCATSRLAGGREQFFGPGTRLTVL.

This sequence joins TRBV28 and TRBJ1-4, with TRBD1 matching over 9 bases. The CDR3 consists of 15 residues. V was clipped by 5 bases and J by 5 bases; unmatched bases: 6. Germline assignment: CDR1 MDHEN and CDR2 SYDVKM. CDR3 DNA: TGTGCCAGCAGTACTCCCGGGACAGGGAATGAAAAACTGTTTTTT. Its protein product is CASSTPGTGNEKLFF.

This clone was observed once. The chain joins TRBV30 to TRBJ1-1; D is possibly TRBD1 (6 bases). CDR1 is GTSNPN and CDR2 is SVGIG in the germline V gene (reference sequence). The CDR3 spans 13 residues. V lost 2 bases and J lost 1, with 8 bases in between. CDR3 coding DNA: TGTGCCTGGAGTTCGGACAGGAACACTGAAGCTTTCTTT. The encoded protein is CAWSSDRNTEAFF.